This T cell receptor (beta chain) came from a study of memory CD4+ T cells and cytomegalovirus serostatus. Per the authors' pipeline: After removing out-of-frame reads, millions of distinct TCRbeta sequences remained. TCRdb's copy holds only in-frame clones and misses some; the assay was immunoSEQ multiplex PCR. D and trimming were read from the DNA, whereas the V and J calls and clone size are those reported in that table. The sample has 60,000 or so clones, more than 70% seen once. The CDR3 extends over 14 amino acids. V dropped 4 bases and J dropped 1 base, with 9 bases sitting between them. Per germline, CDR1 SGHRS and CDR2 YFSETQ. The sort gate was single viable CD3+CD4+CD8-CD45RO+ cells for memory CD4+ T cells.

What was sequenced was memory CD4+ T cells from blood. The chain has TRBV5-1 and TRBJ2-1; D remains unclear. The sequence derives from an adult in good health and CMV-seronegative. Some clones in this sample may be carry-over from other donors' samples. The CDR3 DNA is TGCGCCAGCAGCGATAGCACGTCCTACAATGAGCAGTTCTTC. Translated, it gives CASSDSTSYNEQFF.